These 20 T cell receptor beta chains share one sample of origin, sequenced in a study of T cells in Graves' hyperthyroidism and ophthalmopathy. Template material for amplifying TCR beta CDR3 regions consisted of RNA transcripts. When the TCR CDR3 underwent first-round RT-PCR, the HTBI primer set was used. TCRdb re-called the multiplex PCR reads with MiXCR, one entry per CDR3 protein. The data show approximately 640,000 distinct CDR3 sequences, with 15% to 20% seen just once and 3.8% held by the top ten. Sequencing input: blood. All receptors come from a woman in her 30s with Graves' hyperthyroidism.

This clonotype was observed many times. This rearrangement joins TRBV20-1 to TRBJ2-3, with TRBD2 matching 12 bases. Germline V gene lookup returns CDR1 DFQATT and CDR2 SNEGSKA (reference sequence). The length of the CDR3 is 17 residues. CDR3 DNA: TGCAGCGCCGAGGGGGGCCTAGCGGGAGGGCCCGAAGATACGCAGTATTTT. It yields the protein CSAEGGLAGGPEDTQYF.

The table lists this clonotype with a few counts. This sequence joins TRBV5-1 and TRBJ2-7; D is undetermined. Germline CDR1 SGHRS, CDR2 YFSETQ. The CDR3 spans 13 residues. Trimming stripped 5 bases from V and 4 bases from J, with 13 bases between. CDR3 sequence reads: CASRLGFGYEQYF. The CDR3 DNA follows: TGCGCCAGCAGGCTAGGATTTGGGTACGAGCAGTACTTC.

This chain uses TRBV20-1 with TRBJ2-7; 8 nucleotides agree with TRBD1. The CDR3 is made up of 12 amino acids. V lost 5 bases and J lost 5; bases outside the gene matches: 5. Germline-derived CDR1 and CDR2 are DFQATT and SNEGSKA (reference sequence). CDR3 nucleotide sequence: TGCAGTGCTCCTGACAGGGGCGACGAGCAGTACTTC. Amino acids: CSAPDRGDEQYF.

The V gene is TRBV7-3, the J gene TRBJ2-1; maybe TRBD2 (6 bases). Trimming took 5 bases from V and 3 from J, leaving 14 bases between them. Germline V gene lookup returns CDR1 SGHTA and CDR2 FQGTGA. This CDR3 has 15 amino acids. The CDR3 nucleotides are TGTGCCAGCAGCGTAGTAAGCGGGTTCTACAATGAGCAGTTCTTC. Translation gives CASSVVSGFYNEQFF.

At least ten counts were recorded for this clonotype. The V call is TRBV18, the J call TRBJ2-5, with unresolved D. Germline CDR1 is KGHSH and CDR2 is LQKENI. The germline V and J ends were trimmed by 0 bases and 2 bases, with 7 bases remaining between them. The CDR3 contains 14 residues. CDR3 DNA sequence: TGTGCCAGCTCACCACCAGGTCAACAAGAGACCCAGTACTTC. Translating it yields CASSPPGQQETQYF.

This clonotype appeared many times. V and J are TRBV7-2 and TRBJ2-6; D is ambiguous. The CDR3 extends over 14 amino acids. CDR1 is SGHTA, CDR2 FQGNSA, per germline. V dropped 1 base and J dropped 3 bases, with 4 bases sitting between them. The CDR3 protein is CASSLGFGANVLTF. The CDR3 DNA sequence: TGTGCCAGCAGCTTAGGGTTTGGGGCCAACGTCCTGACTTTC.

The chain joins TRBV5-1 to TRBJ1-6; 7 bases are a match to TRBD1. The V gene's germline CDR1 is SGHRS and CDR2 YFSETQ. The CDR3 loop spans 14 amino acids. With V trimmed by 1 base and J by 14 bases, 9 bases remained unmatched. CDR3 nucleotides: TGCGCCAGCAGCTTGTTTACAGGGGAAGGAACCCTCCACTTT. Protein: CASSLFTGEGTLHF.

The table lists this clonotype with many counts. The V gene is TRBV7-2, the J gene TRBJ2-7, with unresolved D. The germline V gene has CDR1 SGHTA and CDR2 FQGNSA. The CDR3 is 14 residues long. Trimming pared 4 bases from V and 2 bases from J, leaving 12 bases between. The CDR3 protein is CASSYSSQAYEQYF. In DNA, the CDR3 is TGTGCCAGCAGCTACAGTTCCCAGGCCTACGAGCAGTACTTC.

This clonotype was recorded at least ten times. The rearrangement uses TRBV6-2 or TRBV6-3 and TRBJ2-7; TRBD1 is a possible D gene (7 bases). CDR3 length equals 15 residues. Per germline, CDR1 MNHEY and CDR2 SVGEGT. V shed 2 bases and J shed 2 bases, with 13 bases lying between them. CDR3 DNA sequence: TGTGCCAGCAGTTACGAAGGCAGGGGGGCCTACGAGCAGTACTTC. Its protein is CASSYEGRGAYEQYF.

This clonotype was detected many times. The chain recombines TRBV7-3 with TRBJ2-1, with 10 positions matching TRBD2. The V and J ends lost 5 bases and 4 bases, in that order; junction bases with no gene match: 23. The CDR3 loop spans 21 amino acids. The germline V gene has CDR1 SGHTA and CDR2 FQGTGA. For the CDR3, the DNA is TGTGCCAGCAGCCCAAACCCGACTAGCGGGCGTTATCATGGATCATACAATGAGCAGTTCTTC. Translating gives CASSPNPTSGRYHGSYNEQFF. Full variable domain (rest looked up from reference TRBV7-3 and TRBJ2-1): GAGVSQTPSNKVTEKGKYVELRCDPISGHTALYWYRQSLGQGPEFLIYFQGTGAADDSGLPNDRFFAVRPEGSVSTLKIQRTERGDSAVYLCASSPNPTSGRYHGSYNEQFFGPGTRLTVL.

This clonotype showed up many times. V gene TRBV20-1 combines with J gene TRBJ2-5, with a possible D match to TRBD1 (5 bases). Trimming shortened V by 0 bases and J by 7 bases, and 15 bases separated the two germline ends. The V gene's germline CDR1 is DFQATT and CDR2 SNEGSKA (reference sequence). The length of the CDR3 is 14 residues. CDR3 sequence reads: CSARDGGAPGTQYF. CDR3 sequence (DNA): TGCAGTGCTAGAGATGGTGGGGCCCCCGGGACCCAGTACTTC.

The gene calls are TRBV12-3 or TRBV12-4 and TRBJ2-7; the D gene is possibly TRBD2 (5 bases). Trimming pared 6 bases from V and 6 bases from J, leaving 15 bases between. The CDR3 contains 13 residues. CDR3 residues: CASRQRKLGEQYF. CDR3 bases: TGTGCCAGCAGGCAGCGGAAGTTAGGCGAGCAGTACTTC.

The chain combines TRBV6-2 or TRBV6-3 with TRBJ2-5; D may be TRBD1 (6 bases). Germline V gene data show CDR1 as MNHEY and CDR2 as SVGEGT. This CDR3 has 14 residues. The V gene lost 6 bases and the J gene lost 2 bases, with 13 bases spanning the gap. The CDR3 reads CASRQGFGQETQYF. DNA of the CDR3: TGTGCCAGCAGGCAGGGGTTTGGACAAGAGACCCAGTACTTC.

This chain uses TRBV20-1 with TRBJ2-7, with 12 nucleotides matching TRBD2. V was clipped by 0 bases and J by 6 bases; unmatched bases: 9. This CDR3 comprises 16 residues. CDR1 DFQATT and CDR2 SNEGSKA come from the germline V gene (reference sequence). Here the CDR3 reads CSARDYRLAGGVEQYF. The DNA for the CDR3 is TGCAGTGCTAGAGATTATCGGCTAGCGGGAGGGGTCGAGCAGTACTTC.

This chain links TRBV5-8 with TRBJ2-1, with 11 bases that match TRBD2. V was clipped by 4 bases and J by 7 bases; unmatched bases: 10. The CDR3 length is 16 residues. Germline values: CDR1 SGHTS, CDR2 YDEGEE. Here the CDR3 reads CASSPPGLAGNNEQFF. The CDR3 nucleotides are TGTGCCAGCAGCCCCCCCGGACTAGCGGGTAATAATGAGCAGTTCTTC.

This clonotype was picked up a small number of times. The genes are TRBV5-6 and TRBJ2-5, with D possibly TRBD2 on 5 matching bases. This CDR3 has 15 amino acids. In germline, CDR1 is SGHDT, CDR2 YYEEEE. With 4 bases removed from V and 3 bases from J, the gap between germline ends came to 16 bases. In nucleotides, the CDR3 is TGTGCCAGCAGCCCTCTATGGACTGGGGAAGAGACCCAGTACTTC. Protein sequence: CASSPLWTGEETQYF.

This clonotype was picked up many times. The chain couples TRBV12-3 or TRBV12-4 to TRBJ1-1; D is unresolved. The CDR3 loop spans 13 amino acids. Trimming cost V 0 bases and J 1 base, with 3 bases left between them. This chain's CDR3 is CASSLAWNTEAFF. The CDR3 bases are TGTGCCAGCAGTTTAGCATGGAACACTGAAGCTTTCTTT.

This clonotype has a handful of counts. In nucleotides, the CDR3 is TGTGCCAGCAGCGTTAGCGGGAAGTCGACAGATACGCAGTATTTT. This sequence encodes CASSVSGKSTDTQYF. The chain links TRBV7-3 to TRBJ2-3; the match to TRBD2 covers 8 bases. This CDR3 has 15 amino acids. Germline V CDR1 and CDR2: SGHTA, FQGTGA. V was clipped by 5 bases and J by 3 bases; unmatched bases: 7.

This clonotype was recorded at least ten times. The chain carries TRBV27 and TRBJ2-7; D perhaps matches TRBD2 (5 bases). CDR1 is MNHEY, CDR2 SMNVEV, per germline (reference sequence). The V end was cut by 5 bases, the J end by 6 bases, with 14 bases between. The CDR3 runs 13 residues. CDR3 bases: TGTGCCAGCAGTCCCGGGGAGTATAGCGAGCAGTACTTC. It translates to CASSPGEYSEQYF.

CDR3 in amino acids: CASSSGGGGTEAFF. For the CDR3, the DNA is TGTGCCAGCAGTTCCGGGGGAGGTGGCACTGAAGCTTTCTTT. The chain couples TRBV6-1 to TRBJ1-1, with D perhaps TRBD1 (5 bases). The CDR3 totals 14 residues. The germline CDR1 and CDR2 sequences are MNHNS and SASEGT. The V end lost 5 bases, the J end lost 4 bases, and 14 bases lay between the germline ends.